These 26 T cell receptor beta chains share one sample of origin, sequenced in a study of T cell clones after liver transplantation. Sequenced by immunoSEQ multiplex PCR; TCRdb stores in-frame clones only, minus some. The sample yields over 55,000 clones, about 70% seen once. The sample consisted of CD4+ T cells from blood, taken at the approximately 15-month timepoint. The receptors come from a human patient who received a liver transplant. The graft donor may have contributed some T cells.

In its sample, this clone was seen a few times. The chain combines TRBV9 with TRBJ2-2; D is undetermined. CDR3 length equals 13 residues. The V gene lost 1 base and the J gene lost 4 bases, with 5 bases spanning the gap. Per germline, CDR1 SGDLS and CDR2 YYNGEE. Here the CDR3 DNA reads TGTGCCAGCAGCGTATCGGTCACCGGGGAGCTGTTTTTT. As protein: CASSVSVTGELFF.

The V gene is TRBV4-1, the J gene TRBJ2-2, with D tentatively TRBD1 (6 bases). The V end was cut by 6 bases, the J end by 1 base, with 12 bases between. This CDR3 has 15 residues. Germline V lookup: CDR1 MGHRA, CDR2 YSYEKL. CDR3 coding DNA: TGCGCCAGCAGACACCGGGACATGAACACCGGGGAGCTGTTTTTT. Protein product: CASRHRDMNTGELFF.

The rearrangement links TRBV7-9 to TRBJ2-3, with a tentative D call TRBD2 (5 bases). Germline values: CDR1 SEHNR, CDR2 FQNEAQ (reference sequence). Trimming took off 4 bases at V and 6 bases at J, with 14 bases between the two ends. The CDR3 runs to 14 residues. The DNA for the CDR3 is TGTGCCAGCAGCTCGGGCCGTCGGAGGGATACGCAGTATTTT. Its protein product is CASSSGRRRDTQYF. Full variable domain (outside the CDR3, taken from reference TRBV7-9 and TRBJ2-3): DTGVSQNPRHKITKRGQNVTFRCDPISEHNRLYWYRQTLGQGPEFLTYFQNEAQLEKSRLLSDRFSAERPKGSFSTLEIQRTEQGDSAMYLCASSSGRRRDTQYFGPGTRLTVL.

This sequence joins TRBV7-8 and TRBJ1-2; TRBD1 is a possible D gene (6 bases). CDR3 size: 18 residues. CDR1 is SGHVS, CDR2 FQNEAQ, per germline. V lost 5 bases, J lost 10 bases, and 32 bases lay in between. The CDR3 sequence is CASSILRPTGQREVVYTF. Written as DNA, the CDR3 is TGTGCCAGCAGCATCCTCCGGCCGACAGGCCAGCGGGAGGTGGTCTACACCTTC.

This clone has a handful of counts. The rearrangement links TRBV6-1 to TRBJ2-5, with D hard to call. V was trimmed by 4 bases and J by 0 bases, leaving 9 bases between them. CDR1 and CDR2 (germline): MNHNS, SASEGT. The CDR3 runs to 14 residues. This CDR3 is CASSAYQDQETQYF. CDR3 sequence (DNA): TGTGCCAGCAGTGCCTATCAAGACCAAGAGACCCAGTACTTC.

This clone was seen a handful of times. The CDR3 loop reads CASSSGQGNTIYF. CDR3 nucleotides: TGTGCCAGCAGCTCCGGACAGGGAAACACCATATATTTT. V and J are TRBV7-8 and TRBJ1-3; possible D gene TRBD1, 6 bases. The CDR3 extends over 13 amino acids. From germline, CDR1 is SGHVS and CDR2 FQNEAQ. Trimming left V 4 bases short and J 4 bases short, with 8 bases between.

The rearrangement links TRBV7-2 to TRBJ1-6; tentatively, D is TRBD1 (5 bases). The germline V and J ends were trimmed by 5 bases and 10 bases, with 12 bases remaining between them. The CDR3 is 13 residues long. Germline CDR1 and CDR2: SGHTA and FQGNSA. CDR3 sequence reads: CASSPRGDSPLHF. The CDR3 DNA reads as TGTGCCAGCAGCCCTCGGGGGGACTCACCCCTCCACTTT. The full variable domain, with the rest looked up from reference TRBV7-2 and TRBJ1-6, is GAGVSQSPSNKVTEKGKDVELRCDPISGHTALYWYRQSLGQGLEFLIYFQGNSAPDKSGLPSDRFSAERTGGSVSTLTIQRTQQEDSAVYLCASSPRGDSPLHFGNGTRLTVT.

The chain joins TRBV12-5 to TRBJ1-3; a weak D match, TRBD1 (5 bases). This CDR3 region has 17 residues. Germline V lookup: CDR1 LGHNT, CDR2 FRNRAP. Trimming shortened V by 2 bases and J by 16 bases, and 30 bases separated the two germline ends. Here the CDR3 reads CASGLSDSGTEAHFGYF. As DNA, the CDR3 is TGTGCTAGTGGTTTGTCCGATTCCGGGACGGAGGCTCACTTTGGGTATTTT.

This sequence joins TRBV7-2 and TRBJ1-6; 9 positions agree with TRBD1. CDR1 and CDR2 (germline): SGHTA, FQGNSA. After removal of 3 bases from V and 9 bases from J, the junction contained 6 bases not matched to a gene. CDR3 length: 15 residues. The CDR3 DNA sequence: TGTGCCAGCAGCTTCTTAGGACAGGGGAGTTCACCCCTCCACTTT. Protein product: CASSFLGQGSSPLHF.

The chain couples TRBV7-6 to TRBJ2-7; D not certain. Trimming removed 5 bases at V and 1 base at J, with 12 bases between. Looked up from germline, CDR1 is SGHVS and CDR2 is FNYEAQ. The CDR3 totals 14 residues. In DNA form, the CDR3 reads TGTGCCAGCAGCCCCTCGGGCAGATCCTACGAGCAGTACTTC. Its protein is CASSPSGRSYEQYF.

This clone was detected a few times. The CDR3 DNA follows: TGTGCCAGCAGTGACGGGAAGAGGTACCTGTTTTTT. Protein sequence: CASSDGKRYLFF. The chain carries TRBV6-4 and TRBJ1-4; D is ambiguous. The CDR3 runs 12 residues. Germline CDR1 MRHNA, CDR2 SNTAGT. V lost 2 bases, J lost 14 bases, and 12 bases lay in between.

This clone was observed a single time. The chain uses TRBV27 and TRBJ2-7, with 9 bases that match TRBD1. J gave up 4 bases and V 3 bases, and 4 bases lay outside the gene matches. Germline CDR1 MNHEY, CDR2 SMNVEV (reference sequence). There are 14 residues in the CDR3. This CDR3 reads CASSFKTGGYEQYF. CDR3 DNA: TGTGCCAGCAGTTTTAAGACAGGGGGTTACGAGCAGTACTTC.

V is TRBV5-4 and J is TRBJ1-2; unclear D gene. Trimming stripped 0 bases from V and 0 bases from J, with 3 bases between. Germline lookup yields CDR1 SGHNT and CDR2 YYREEE (reference sequence). The CDR3 has 13 amino acids. Written as DNA, the CDR3 is TGTGCCAGCAGCTTGGACGCTAACTATGGCTACACCTTC. Encoded protein: CASSLDANYGYTF.

V gene TRBV2 combines with J gene TRBJ1-5; D uncertain. Germline CDR1 and CDR2: SNHLY and FYNNEI. This CDR3 spans 12 amino acids. V was shortened by 3 bases and J by 5 bases, with 5 bases between the two germline ends. This CDR3 reads CASSDGHQPQHF. The DNA of the CDR3 is TGTGCCAGCAGTGACGGGCATCAGCCCCAGCATTTT.

The chain combines TRBV19 with TRBJ2-7; D not resolved. The CDR3 sequence is 12 residues long. Germline assignment: CDR1 LNHDA and CDR2 SQIVND (reference sequence). V was trimmed by 5 bases and J by 3 bases, leaving 8 bases between them. CDR3 residues: CASSSGIYEQYF. The CDR3 bases are TGTGCCAGTAGTTCTGGGATCTACGAGCAGTACTTC.

The CDR3 is CAWSTSNTDTQYF. The CDR3 DNA reads TGTGCCTGGAGTACGTCTAACACAGATACGCAGTATTTT. The J gene is TRBJ2-3, the V gene TRBV30; D not certain. CDR1 and CDR2 from the germline V gene are GTSNPN and SVGIG (reference sequence). The CDR3 runs to 13 residues. The V end lost 2 bases, the J end lost 2 bases, and 8 bases lay between the germline ends. The full variable domain, in which reference TRBV30 and TRBJ2-3 provide the parts outside the CDR3, is SQTIHQWPATLVQPVGSPLSLECTVEGTSNPNLYWYRQAAGRGLQLLFYSVGIGQISSEVPQNLSASRPQDRQFILSSKKLLLSDSGFYLCAWSTSNTDTQYFGPGTRLTVL.

On this clone itself: Germline is not matched at one junction end, which may reflect a read error. The chain couples TRBV4-2 to TRBJ2-3, with D perhaps given as TRBD1 or TRBD2 (5 bases each). The CDR3 has 16 amino acids. CDR1 is LGHNA, CDR2 YNFKEQ, per germline. The CDR3 here is CASTQGTRGNTDTQYF. CDR3 bases: TGTGCCAGCACCCAAGGTACGAGGGGAAACACAGATACGCAGTATTTT.

Only a few counts were recorded for this clone. This rearrangement joins TRBV28 to TRBJ1-2; D is perhaps TRBD1 (5 bases). Germline V CDR1 and CDR2: MDHEN, SYDVKM. Trimming left V 5 bases short and J 6 bases short, with 13 bases between. This CDR3 is 13 amino acids long. CDR3 DNA: TGTGCCAGCAGTCTGGACACGGGGAATGGCTACACCTTC. Protein sequence: CASSLDTGNGYTF.

This sequence joins TRBV5-6 and TRBJ1-2; 7 nucleotides line up with TRBD1. Germline assignment: CDR1 SGHDT and CDR2 YYEEEE. Losses at the gene ends were 4 bases for V and 5 bases for J; bases not matched to a gene: 5. This CDR3 is 13 amino acids long. The CDR3 nucleotides are TGTGCCAGCAGCGTAGGGGACAGTTATGGCTACACCTTC. It translates to CASSVGDSYGYTF. Looking up the rest from reference TRBV5-6 and TRBJ1-2 gives the full variable domain: DAGVTQSPTHLIKTRGQQVTLRCSPKSGHDTVSWYQQALGQGPQFIFQYYEEEERQRGNFPDRFSGHQFPNYSSELNVNALLLGDSALYLCASSVGDSYGYTFGSGTRLTVV.

This clone was recorded only once. The chain uses TRBV7-2 and TRBJ2-2, with D possibly matching TRBD2 (7 bases). With 5 bases removed from V and 10 bases from J, the gap between germline ends came to 23 bases. The CDR3 contains 16 residues. Germline V gene sequence: CDR1 SGHTA, CDR2 FQGNSA. The CDR3 here is CASSPRPGGQGEELFF. CDR3 nucleotides: TGTGCCAGCAGCCCACGACCGGGGGGCCAGGGAGAGGAGCTGTTTTTT.

The genes are TRBV5-5 and TRBJ2-3, with D perhaps matching TRBD1 or TRBD2 (5 bases each). This CDR3 spans 14 amino acids. In germline, CDR1 is SGHKS, CDR2 YYEKEE (reference sequence). Trimming pared 4 bases from V and 3 bases from J, leaving 12 bases between. The CDR3 loop is CASSRDQETDTQYF. The DNA for the CDR3 is TGTGCCAGCAGCCGGGACCAAGAGACAGATACGCAGTATTTT.

This clone was counted between two and nine times. V is TRBV6-5 and J is TRBJ1-5; D remains ambiguous. Germline lookup yields CDR1 MNHEY and CDR2 SVGAGI. The V end was cut by 6 bases, the J end by 0 bases, with 9 bases between. This CDR3 has 14 amino acids. This CDR3 reads CASSRDNSNQPQHF. CDR3 bases: TGTGCCAGCAGCCGGGATAATAGCAATCAGCCCCAGCATTTT.

This clone was seen a handful of times. The chain combines TRBV5-4 with TRBJ1-5; D remains unclear. The CDR3 has 11 amino acids. Trimming took 0 bases from V and 5 from J, leaving 0 bases between them. Looked up from germline, CDR1 is SGHNT and CDR2 is YYREEE (reference sequence). For the CDR3, the DNA is TGTGCCAGCAGCTTGGATCAGCCCCAGCATTTT. Its translation is CASSLDQPQHF.

The chain recombines TRBV14 with TRBJ2-7; the match to TRBD1 covers 8 bases. Losses at the gene ends were 0 bases for V and 10 bases for J; bases not matched to a gene: 2. The germline gives CDR1 SGHDN, CDR2 FVKESK. This CDR3 region has 12 residues. CDR3 sequence: CASSQEDRVQYF. The CDR3 nucleotides read TGTGCCAGCAGCCAAGAGGACAGGGTACAGTACTTC.

The chain couples TRBV19 to TRBJ1-3; no clear D. Germline CDR1 LNHDA, CDR2 SQIVND (reference sequence). The V end was cut by 4 bases, the J end by 0 bases, with 7 bases between. This CDR3 has 14 residues. The DNA for the CDR3 is TGTGCCAGTAGTACGCTCTACTCTGGAAACACCATATATTTT. It codes for CASSTLYSGNTIYF.

The J gene is TRBJ2-5, the V gene TRBV28; a weak D match, TRBD1 (6 bases). TRBJ2-7 matches the DNA end more closely, so the J call is doubtful. From germline, CDR1 is MDHEN and CDR2 SYDVKM. The CDR3 has 12 residues. The CDR3 loop is CASTDSIYEQYF. CDR3 nucleotides: TGTGCCAGCACGGACAGCATTTACGAGCAGTACTTC.